This is a list of T cell receptor beta chains from one sample in a study of blood T cell repertoires in COVID-19. Repertoires were generated with immunoSEQ multiplex PCR, while TCRdb's copy carries only in-frame clones and drops some. The sample lists 55,000 to 65,000 clones, more than 75% occurring once. Sequencing was carried out using peripheral blood. Receptors were obtained from a man in his sixties with active or convalescent COVID-19. The CDR3 runs from the conserved cysteine through the conserved F or W. The D gene is left open where the match is weak. A row's size may be missing; if present it is once, few, many or a size class.

CDR3aa,CDR3nt,abundance,v_gene,j_gene,d_gene
CASSAAGSGANVLTF,TGTGCCAGCAGCGCTGCGGGGTCTGGGGCCAACGTCCTGACTTTC,-,TRBV9,TRBJ2-6,-
CASSQAPGQGDQPQHF,TGCGCCAGCAGCCAAGCTCCGGGACAGGGGGATCAGCCCCAGCATTTT,-,TRBV4-1,TRBJ1-5,TRBD1
CASGRQGNEQYF,TGTGCCAGCGGCAGACAGGGCAACGAGCAGTACTTC,-,TRBV7-9,TRBJ2-7,TRBD1
CASSHGGSSYNEQFF,TGCGCCAGCAGCCACGGAGGGAGCTCCTACAATGAGCAGTTCTTC,-,TRBV4-3,TRBJ2-1,-
CASSLVSGFSYEQYF,TGTGCCAGCAGCTTAGTATCCGGTTTTTCCTACGAGCAGTACTTC,few,TRBV11-2,TRBJ2-7,-
CAISDRTGMNTEAFF,TGTGCCATCAGTGATAGGACAGGGATGAACACTGAAGCTTTCTTT,-,TRBV10-3,TRBJ1-1,TRBD1
CASSPFPGSNTGELFF,TGTGCCAGCTCACCATTCCCAGGTTCGAACACCGGGGAGCTGTTTTTT,-,TRBV18,TRBJ2-2,-
CASSLTGAGIEAFF,TGTGCCAGCAGTTTGACAGGGGCGGGGATTGAAGCTTTCTTT,-,TRBV28,TRBJ1-1,TRBD1
CASSLGDRENTEAFF,TGTGCCAGCAGCTTAGGGGACAGGGAGAACACTGAAGCTTTCTTT,-,TRBV7-9,TRBJ1-1,TRBD1
CASSWRESTDTQYF,TGTGCCAGCAGCTGGCGGGAGAGCACAGATACGCAGTATTTT,-,TRBV11-2,TRBJ2-3,TRBD2
CASSHKKGQNQFF,TGTGCCAGCAGTCATAAGAAGGGACAGAACCAGTTCTTC,few,TRBV5-4,TRBJ2-1,TRBD1
CASSPPLGEASVTGELFF,TGTGCCAGCAGTCCCCCCCTGGGGGAGGCATCGGTCACCGGGGAGCTGTTTTTT,-,TRBV6-6,TRBJ2-2,-
CSVVSGGELFF,TGCAGCGTTGTATCAGGCGGGGAGCTGTTTTTT,-,TRBV29-1,TRBJ2-2,-
CASSLGWRNSTDTQYF,TGTGCCAGCAGCTTAGGATGGCGGAATAGCACAGATACGCAGTATTTT,-,TRBV7-6,TRBJ2-3,-